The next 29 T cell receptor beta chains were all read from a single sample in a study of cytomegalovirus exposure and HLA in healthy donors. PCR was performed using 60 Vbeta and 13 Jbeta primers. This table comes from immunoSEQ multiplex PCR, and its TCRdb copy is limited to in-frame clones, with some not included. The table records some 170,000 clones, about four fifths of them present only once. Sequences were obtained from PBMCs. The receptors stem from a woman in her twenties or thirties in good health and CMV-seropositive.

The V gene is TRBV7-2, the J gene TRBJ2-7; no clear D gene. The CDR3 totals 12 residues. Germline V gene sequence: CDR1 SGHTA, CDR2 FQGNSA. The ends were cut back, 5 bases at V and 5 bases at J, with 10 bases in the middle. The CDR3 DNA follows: TGTGCCAGCAGCCTAGATTTCGACGAGCAGTACTTC. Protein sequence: CASSLDFDEQYF.

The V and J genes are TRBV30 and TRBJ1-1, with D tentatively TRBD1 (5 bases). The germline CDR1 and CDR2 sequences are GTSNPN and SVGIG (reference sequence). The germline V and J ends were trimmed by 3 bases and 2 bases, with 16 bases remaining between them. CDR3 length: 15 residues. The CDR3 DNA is TGTGCCTGGAGCCTGGACCCCCAGGGTAACACTGAAGCTTTCTTT. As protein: CAWSLDPQGNTEAFF.

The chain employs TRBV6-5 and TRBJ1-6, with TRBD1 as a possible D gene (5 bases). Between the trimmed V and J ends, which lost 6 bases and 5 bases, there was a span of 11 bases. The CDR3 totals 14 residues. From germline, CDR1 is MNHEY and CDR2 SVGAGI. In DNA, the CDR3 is TGTGCCAGCAGGCTGGGACTGAATAATTCACCCCTCCACTTT. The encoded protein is CASRLGLNNSPLHF.

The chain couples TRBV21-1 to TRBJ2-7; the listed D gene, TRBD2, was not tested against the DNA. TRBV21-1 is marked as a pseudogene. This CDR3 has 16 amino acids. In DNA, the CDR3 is TGTGCCAGCAGCACGGGGGACCCCTCGGGATGTTACGAGCAGTACTTC. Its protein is CASSTGDPSGCYEQYF.

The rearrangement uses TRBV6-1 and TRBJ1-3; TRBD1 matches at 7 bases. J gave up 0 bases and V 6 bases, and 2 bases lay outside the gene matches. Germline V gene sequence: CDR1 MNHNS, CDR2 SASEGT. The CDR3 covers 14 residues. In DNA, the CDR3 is TGTGCCAGCAGGGGGACAGCCTCTGGAAACACCATATATTTT. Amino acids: CASRGTASGNTIYF.

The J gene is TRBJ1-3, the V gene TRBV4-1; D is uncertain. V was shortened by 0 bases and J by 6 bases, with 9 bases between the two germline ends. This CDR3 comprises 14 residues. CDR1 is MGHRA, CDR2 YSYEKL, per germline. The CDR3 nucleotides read TGCGCCAGCAGCCAAGATGGGCAGCTAAACACCATATATTTT. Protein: CASSQDGQLNTIYF.

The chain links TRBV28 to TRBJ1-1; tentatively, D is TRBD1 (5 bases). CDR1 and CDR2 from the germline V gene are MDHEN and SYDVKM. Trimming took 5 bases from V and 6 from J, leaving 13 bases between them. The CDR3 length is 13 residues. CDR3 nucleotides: TGTGCCAGCAGTGGAGGAGGGGATCCTGAAGCTTTCTTT. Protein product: CASSGGGDPEAFF. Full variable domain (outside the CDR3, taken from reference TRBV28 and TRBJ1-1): DVKVTQSSRYLVKRTGEKVFLECVQDMDHENMFWYRQDPGLGLRLIYFSYDVKMKEKGDIPEGYSVSREKKERFSLILESASTNQTSMYLCASSGGGDPEAFFGQGTRLTVV.

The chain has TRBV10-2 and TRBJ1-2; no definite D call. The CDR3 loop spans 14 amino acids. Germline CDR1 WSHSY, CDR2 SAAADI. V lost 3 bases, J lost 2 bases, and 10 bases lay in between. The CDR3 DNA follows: TGCGCCAGCAGTGATGTTTGGCAGAACTATGGCTACACCTTC. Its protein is CASSDVWQNYGYTF.

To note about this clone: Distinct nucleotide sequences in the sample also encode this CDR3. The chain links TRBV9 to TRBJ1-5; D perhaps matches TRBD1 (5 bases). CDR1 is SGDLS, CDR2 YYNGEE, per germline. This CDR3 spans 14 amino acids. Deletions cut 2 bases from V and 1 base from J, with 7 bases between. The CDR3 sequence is CASSVGGSNQPQHF. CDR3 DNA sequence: TGTGCCAGCAGCGTGGGGGGGAGCAATCAGCCCCAGCATTTT.

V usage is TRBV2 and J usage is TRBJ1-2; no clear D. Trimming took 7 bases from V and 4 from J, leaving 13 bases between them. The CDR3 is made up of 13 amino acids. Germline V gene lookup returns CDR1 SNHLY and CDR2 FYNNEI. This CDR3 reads CASTSFLAYGYTF. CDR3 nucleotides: TGTGCCAGCACCTCTTTTCTGGCCTATGGCTACACCTTC.

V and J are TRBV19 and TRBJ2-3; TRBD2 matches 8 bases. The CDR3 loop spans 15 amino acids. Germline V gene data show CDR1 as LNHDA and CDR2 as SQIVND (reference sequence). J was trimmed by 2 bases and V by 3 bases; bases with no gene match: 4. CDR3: CASSIGGGYTDTQYF. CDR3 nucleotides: TGTGCCAGTAGTATCGGCGGGGGGTACACAGATACGCAGTATTTT.

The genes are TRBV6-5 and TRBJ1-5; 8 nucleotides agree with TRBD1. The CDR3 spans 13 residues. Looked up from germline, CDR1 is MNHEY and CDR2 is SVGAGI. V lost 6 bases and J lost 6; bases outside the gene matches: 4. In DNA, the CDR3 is TGTGCCAGCAGATCACAGGGGGGTCAGCCCCAGCATTTT. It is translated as CASRSQGGQPQHF.

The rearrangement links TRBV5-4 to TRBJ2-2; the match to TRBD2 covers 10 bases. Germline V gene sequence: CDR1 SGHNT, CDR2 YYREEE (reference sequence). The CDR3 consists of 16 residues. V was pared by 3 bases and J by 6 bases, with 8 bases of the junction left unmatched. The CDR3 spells CASSSQRGGHAGELFF. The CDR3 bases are TGTGCCAGCAGCTCTCAGCGGGGGGGCCACGCCGGGGAGCTGTTTTTT.

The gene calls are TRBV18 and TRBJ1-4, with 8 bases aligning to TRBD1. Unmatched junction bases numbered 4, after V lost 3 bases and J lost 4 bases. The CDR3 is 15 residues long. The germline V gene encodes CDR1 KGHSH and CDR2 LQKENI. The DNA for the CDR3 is TGTGCCAGCTCACCCGGACAGGGAGGTAATGAAAAACTGTTTTTT. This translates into CASSPGQGGNEKLFF.

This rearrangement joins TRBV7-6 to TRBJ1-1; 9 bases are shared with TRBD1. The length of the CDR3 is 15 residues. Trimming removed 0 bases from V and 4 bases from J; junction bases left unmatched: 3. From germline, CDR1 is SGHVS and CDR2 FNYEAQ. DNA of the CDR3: TGTGCCAGCAGCTTAGCAAGACAGGGGGGCACTGAAGCTTTCTTT. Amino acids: CASSLARQGGTEAFF.

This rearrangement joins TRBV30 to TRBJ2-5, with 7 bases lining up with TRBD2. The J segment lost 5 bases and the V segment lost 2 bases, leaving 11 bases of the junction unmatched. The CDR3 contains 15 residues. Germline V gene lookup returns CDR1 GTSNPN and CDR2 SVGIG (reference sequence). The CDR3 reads CAWSRGQRGRETQYF. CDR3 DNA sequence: TGTGCCTGGAGTAGAGGCCAGCGGGGCCGGGAGACCCAGTACTTC.

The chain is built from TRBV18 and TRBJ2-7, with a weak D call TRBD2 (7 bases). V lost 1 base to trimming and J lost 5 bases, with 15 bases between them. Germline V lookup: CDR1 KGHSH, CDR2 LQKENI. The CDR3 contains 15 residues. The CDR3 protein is CASSPRRGQTDEQYF. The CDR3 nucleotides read TGTGCCAGCTCACCACGGCGGGGGCAGACCGACGAGCAGTACTTC.

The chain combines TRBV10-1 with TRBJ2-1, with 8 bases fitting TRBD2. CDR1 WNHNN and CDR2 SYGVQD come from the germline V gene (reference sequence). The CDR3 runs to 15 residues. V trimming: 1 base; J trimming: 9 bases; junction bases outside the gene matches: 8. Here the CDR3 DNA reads TGCGCCAGCAGTGAGTTCCCCACGGGGGGGGGTGAGCAGTTCTTC. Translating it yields CASSEFPTGGGEQFF.

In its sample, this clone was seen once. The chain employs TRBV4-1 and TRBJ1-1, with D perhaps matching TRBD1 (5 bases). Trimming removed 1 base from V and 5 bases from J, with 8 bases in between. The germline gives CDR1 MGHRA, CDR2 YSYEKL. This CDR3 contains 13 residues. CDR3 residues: CASSQVPGTEAFF. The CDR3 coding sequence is TGCGCCAGCAGCCAAGTACCAGGGACTGAAGCTTTCTTT.

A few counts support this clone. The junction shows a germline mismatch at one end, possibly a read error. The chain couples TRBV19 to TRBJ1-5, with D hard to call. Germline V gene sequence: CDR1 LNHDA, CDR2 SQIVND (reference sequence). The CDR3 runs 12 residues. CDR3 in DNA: TGTGCCAGTAGTATGAGGGCAGCTTCTCCGTATTTT. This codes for CASSMRAASPYF.

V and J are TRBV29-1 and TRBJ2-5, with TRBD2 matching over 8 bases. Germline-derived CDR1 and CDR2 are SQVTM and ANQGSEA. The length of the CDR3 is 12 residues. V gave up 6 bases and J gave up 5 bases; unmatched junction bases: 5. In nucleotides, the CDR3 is TGCAGCGTCTTTAGCGGGGAGGAGACCCAGTACTTC. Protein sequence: CSVFSGEETQYF.

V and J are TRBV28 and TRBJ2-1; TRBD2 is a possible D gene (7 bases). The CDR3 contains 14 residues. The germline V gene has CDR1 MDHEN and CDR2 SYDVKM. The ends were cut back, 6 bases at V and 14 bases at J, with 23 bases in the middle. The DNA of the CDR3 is TGTGCCAGCAGCCTAGCCCCCTTGGGGGGGGCCAAGTTCTTC. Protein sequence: CASSLAPLGGAKFF.

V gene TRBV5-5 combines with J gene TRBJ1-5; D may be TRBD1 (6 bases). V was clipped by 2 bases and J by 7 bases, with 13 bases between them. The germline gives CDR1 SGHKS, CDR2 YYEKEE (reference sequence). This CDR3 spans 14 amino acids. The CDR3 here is CASSFATGQQPQHF. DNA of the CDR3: TGTGCCAGCAGCTTCGCAACAGGGCAACAGCCCCAGCATTTT.

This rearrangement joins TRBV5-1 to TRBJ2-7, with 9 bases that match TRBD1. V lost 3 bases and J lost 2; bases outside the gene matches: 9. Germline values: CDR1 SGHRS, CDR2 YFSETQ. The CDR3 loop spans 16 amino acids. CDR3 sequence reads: CASSWGSGQGTYEQYF. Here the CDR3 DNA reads TGCGCCAGCAGCTGGGGGTCGGGACAGGGCACCTACGAGCAGTACTTC.

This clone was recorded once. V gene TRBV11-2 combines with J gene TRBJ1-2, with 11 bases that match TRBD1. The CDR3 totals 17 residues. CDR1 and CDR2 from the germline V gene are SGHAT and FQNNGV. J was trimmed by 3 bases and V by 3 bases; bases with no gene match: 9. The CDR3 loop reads CASSFSGQGVRDYGYTF. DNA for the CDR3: TGTGCCAGCAGCTTCTCGGGACAGGGGGTTAGGGACTATGGCTACACCTTC.

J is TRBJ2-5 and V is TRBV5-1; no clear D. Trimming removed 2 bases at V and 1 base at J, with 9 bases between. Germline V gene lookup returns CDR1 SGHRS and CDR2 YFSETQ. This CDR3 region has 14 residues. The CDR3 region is CASSFTPPQETQYF. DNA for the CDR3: TGCGCCAGCAGCTTTACACCGCCCCAAGAGACCCAGTACTTC.

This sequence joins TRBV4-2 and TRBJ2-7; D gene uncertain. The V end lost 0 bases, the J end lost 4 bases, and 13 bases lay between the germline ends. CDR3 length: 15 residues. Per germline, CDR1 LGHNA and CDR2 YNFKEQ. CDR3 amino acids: CASSQEPRERYEQYF. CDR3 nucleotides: TGTGCCAGCAGCCAAGAACCCCGCGAGCGATACGAGCAGTACTTC.

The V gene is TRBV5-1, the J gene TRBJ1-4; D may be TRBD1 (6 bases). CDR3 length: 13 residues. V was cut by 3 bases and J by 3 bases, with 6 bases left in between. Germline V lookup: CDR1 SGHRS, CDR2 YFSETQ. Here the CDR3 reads CASSWGPNEKLFF. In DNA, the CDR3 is TGCGCCAGCAGCTGGGGGCCTAATGAAAAACTGTTTTTT.

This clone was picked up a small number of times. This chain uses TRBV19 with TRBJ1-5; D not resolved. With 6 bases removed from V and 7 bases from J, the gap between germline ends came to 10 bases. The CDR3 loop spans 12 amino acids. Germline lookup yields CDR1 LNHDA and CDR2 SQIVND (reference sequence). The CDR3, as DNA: TGTGCCAGTAGCTTCGGTTGGCAGCCCCAGCATTTT. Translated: CASSFGWQPQHF.